A single sample gave rise to the 10 T cell receptor beta chains below, sequenced in a study of identifying expanded T cells in peripheral blood. Profiling relied on immunoSEQ multiplex PCR, and the TCRdb table lists in-frame clones only, not all of them. The sample lists roughly 63,000 clones, under 85% seen once, with under 20% in the top ten. Sequencing was performed on blood. The receptors come from a person aged 18-70 years in good health.

This rearrangement joins TRBV6-1 to TRBJ1-1; 7 bases fit TRBD1. This CDR3 is built from 15 residues. With V trimmed by 4 bases and J by 2 bases, 7 bases remained unmatched. The germline gives CDR1 MNHNS, CDR2 SASEGT. CDR3 region: CASSGGTVKNTEAFF. In DNA, the CDR3 is TGTGCCAGCAGTGGTGGGACAGTCAAAAACACTGAAGCTTTCTTT.

J is TRBJ1-1 and V is TRBV29-1; tentatively, D is TRBD1 (5 bases). The CDR3 contains 13 residues. V gave up 5 bases and J gave up 5 bases, with 15 bases separating them. CDR1 is SQVTM and CDR2 is ANQGSEA in the germline V gene. As DNA, the CDR3 is TGCAGCGTTTCTTTGGGGGGTCAGACTGAAGCTTTCTTT. It codes for CSVSLGGQTEAFF.

The chain has TRBV5-4 and TRBJ2-5; 10 positions agree with TRBD2. This CDR3 spans 18 amino acids. The J segment lost 5 bases and the V segment lost 3 bases, leaving 16 bases of the junction unmatched. CDR1 and CDR2 (germline): SGHNT, YYREEE (reference sequence). In nucleotides, the CDR3 is TGTGCCAGCAGCTCCCCGGGGGCTAGCGGGAGAGTGGGGGAGACCCAGTACTTC. It encodes CASSSPGASGRVGETQYF.

The chain uses TRBV5-4 and TRBJ1-4; 8 nucleotides align to TRBD1. The V and J ends lost 3 bases and 8 bases, in that order; junction bases with no gene match: 6. The CDR3 totals 14 residues. Germline V gene lookup returns CDR1 SGHNT and CDR2 YYREEE (reference sequence). CDR3 sequence: CASSYQGAREKLFF. In DNA form, the CDR3 reads TGTGCCAGCAGCTACCAGGGGGCGCGGGAAAAACTGTTTTTT.

The chain carries TRBV19 and TRBJ2-7; D is undetermined. Germline CDR1 LNHDA, CDR2 SQIVND (reference sequence). The CDR3 has 13 residues. Trimming left V 6 bases short and J 4 bases short, with 13 bases between. The CDR3 sequence: CASRSPRFYEQYV. The CDR3 DNA reads as TGTGCCAGTAGATCACCTCGTTTTTACGAGCAGTACGTC.

The V and J genes are TRBV19 and TRBJ2-1; TRBD2 matches 7 bases. The CDR3 extends over 16 amino acids. Germline lookup yields CDR1 LNHDA and CDR2 SQIVND (reference sequence). With 6 bases clipped from V and 0 bases from J, the junction kept 8 bases outside the gene matches. The CDR3 coding sequence is TGTGCCAGTAGCCAAGGTCGGGGGGTCTCCTACAATGAGCAGTTCTTC. This codes for CASSQGRGVSYNEQFF.

This chain uses TRBV18 with TRBJ2-3, with 9 bases matching TRBD2. J gave up 4 bases and V 2 bases, and 13 bases lay outside the gene matches. The CDR3 sequence is 18 residues long. The germline gives CDR1 KGHSH, CDR2 LQKENI. The CDR3 is CASSPGREGLGASDTQYF. CDR3 DNA sequence: TGTGCCAGCTCACCAGGGCGGGAGGGCCTCGGAGCCTCAGATACGCAGTATTTT.

The rearrangement links TRBV30 to TRBJ1-2; D perhaps matches TRBD1 (5 bases). In germline, CDR1 is GTSNPN, CDR2 SVGIG (reference sequence). The V end lost 2 bases, the J end lost 8 bases, and 18 bases lay between the germline ends. The CDR3 totals 14 residues. The CDR3 bases are TGTGCCTGGAGTCTCAGCCCCGCTAAGGGGGGCTACACCTTC. Protein: CAWSLSPAKGGYTF.

There are many counts of this clone. The CDR3 sequence is CASSLTGGVNQPQHF. In DNA, the CDR3 is TGTGCCAGCAGCCTCACAGGGGGGGTTAATCAGCCCCAGCATTTT. The V and J genes are TRBV7-9 and TRBJ1-5; 8 bases fit TRBD1. The germline V gene has CDR1 SEHNR and CDR2 FQNEAQ (reference sequence). The CDR3 length is 15 residues. Trimming removed 5 bases from V and 4 bases from J; junction bases left unmatched: 7. The full variable domain, its missing parts supplied by reference TRBV7-9 and TRBJ1-5, is DTGVSQNPRHKITKRGQNVTFRCDPISEHNRLYWYRQTLGQGPEFLTYFQNEAQLEKSRLLSDRFSAERPKGSFSTLEIQRTEQGDSAMYLCASSLTGGVNQPQHFGDGTRLSIL.

DNA of the CDR3: TGTGCCAGCAGCTGGGACGGGACAGGGGGCCTGGGTGAGCAGTTCTTC. Its protein is CASSWDGTGGLGEQFF. The V call is TRBV7-8, the J call TRBJ2-1, with 12 bases that match TRBD1. V lost 4 bases, J lost 9 bases, and 10 bases stayed unmatched. The CDR3 has 16 residues. Germline V gives CDR1 SGHVS, CDR2 FQNEAQ.